This T cell receptor (beta chain) derives from a study of blood T cell repertoires in COVID-19. Study-level background: Both acute and convalescent COVID-19 samples were obtained from the United States, Italy and Spain. Sample material is recorded as cDNA or gDNA derived from T cells, B-cell-depleted T cells, or PBMCs.

V was shortened by 3 bases and J by 3 bases, with 11 bases between the two germline ends. The V gene's germline CDR1 is LNHDA and CDR2 SQIVND (reference sequence). The CDR3 covers 14 residues. Original handling: Nucleated cell number was recorded as an estimate derived from reference gene primer amplification. Produced via immunoSEQ multiplex PCR; TCRdb's table is partial and in-frame only. The DNA was the basis for D and trimming; V, J and clone size are from that table. This repertoire shows 26,000 or so clones, 92% found once; its top ten account for around 2.8%. In its sample, this clone was seen once.

V is TRBV19 and J is TRBJ1-2, with D possibly being TRBD1 (5 bases). This TCR derives from a human donor in a cohort sampled during active COVID-19. The sequenced sample consisted of peripheral blood. CDR3 amino acids: CASSIPGQYYGYTF. CDR3 nucleotide sequence: TGTGCCAGTAGTATTCCAGGGCAGTACTATGGCTACACCTTC.